This passage covers 14 T cell receptor beta chains from one sample sequenced in a study of blood T cell repertoires in COVID-19. Produced via immunoSEQ multiplex PCR; TCRdb's table is partial and in-frame only. The repertoire holds around 160,000 clones, 88% seen once, with 2.3% in the top ten. The sequenced sample consisted of peripheral blood. These receptors came from a human donor in a cohort sampled during active COVID-19.

V is TRBV4-2 and J is TRBJ2-7; TRBD2 agrees at 13 bases. The CDR3 runs 18 residues. V shed 5 bases and J 3 bases; nucleotides not matched to a gene: 13. Germline CDR1 is LGHNA and CDR2 is YNFKEQ. In DNA, the CDR3 is TGTGCCAGCAGCAGGACTAGCGGGAGATCTGGACCCATCTACGAGCAGTACTTC. Encoded protein: CASSRTSGRSGPIYEQYF.

This clone has only one observation. The chain joins TRBV7-3 to TRBJ1-1; D gene unclear. Germline V gene lookup returns CDR1 SGHTA and CDR2 FQGTGA. V shed 1 base and J shed 0 bases, with 9 bases lying between them. The length of the CDR3 is 15 residues. The CDR3 spells CASSLNPGLNTEAFF. The CDR3 DNA is TGTGCCAGCAGCTTAAACCCGGGGTTGAACACTGAAGCTTTCTTT.

This chain uses TRBV11-2 with TRBJ1-1; TRBD1 matches at 7 bases. V lost 1 base, J lost 0 bases, and 5 bases stayed unmatched. The CDR3 runs to 16 residues. Germline loops: CDR1 SGHAT, CDR2 FQNNGV. The CDR3 region has the DNA TGTGCCAGCAGCTTAGGGACAGGCCTCTTGAACACTGAAGCTTTCTTT. It yields the protein CASSLGTGLLNTEAFF. Full variable domain (outside the CDR3, taken from reference TRBV11-2 and TRBJ1-1): EAGVAQSPRYKIIEKRQSVAFWCNPISGHATLYWYQQILGQGPKLLIQFQNNGVVDDSQLPKDRFSAERLKGVDSTLKIQPAKLEDSAVYLCASSLGTGLLNTEAFFGQGTRLTVV.

Written as DNA, the CDR3 is TGTGCCAGCAGTTTAGCATCCAGGGGATATACGCAGTATTTT. This gives the protein CASSLASRGYTQYF. V is TRBV27 and J is TRBJ2-3; tentative D call: TRBD1 (6 bases). CDR3 length: 14 amino acids. The V end lost 2 bases, the J end lost 7 bases, and 13 bases lay between the germline ends. Germline values: CDR1 MNHEY, CDR2 SMNVEV (reference sequence).

V and J are TRBV19 and TRBJ2-7; 8 bases map to TRBD1. Germline values: CDR1 LNHDA, CDR2 SQIVND (reference sequence). Trimming took 3 bases from V and 5 from J; bases not matched to a gene: 6. The CDR3 is made up of 14 amino acids. CDR3 sequence (DNA): TGTGCCAGTAGTATCAGGGGGCGCTTCCACGAGCAGTACTTC. This gives the protein CASSIRGRFHEQYF.

This chain uses TRBV27 with TRBJ1-5; weak D call: TRBD1 (5 bases). The CDR3 has 14 residues. Germline V gene sequence: CDR1 MNHEY, CDR2 SMNVEV (reference sequence). V lost 7 bases, J lost 7 bases, and 17 bases lay in between. The CDR3 DNA follows: TGTGCCAGCACCCTTGTTGGGGGGGAACAGCCCCAGCATTTT. This codes for CASTLVGGEQPQHF.

This chain joins TRBV10-3 and TRBJ1-2; possible D gene TRBD1, 6 bases. V shed 4 bases and J shed 8 bases, with 17 bases lying between them. The CDR3 totals 14 residues. CDR1 is ENHRY, CDR2 SYGVKD, per germline. The CDR3 here is CAISGGSQGYGYTF. The CDR3 bases are TGTGCCATCAGTGGAGGGTCCCAGGGGTACGGCTACACCTTC.

This clone was counted a single time. The rearrangement joins TRBV5-6 to TRBJ2-1; 10 bases align to TRBD2. Germline-derived CDR1 and CDR2 are SGHDT and YYEEEE. This CDR3 spans 16 amino acids. V shed 3 bases and J 3 bases; nucleotides not matched to a gene: 6. CDR3 residues: CASSSLAGESYNEQFF. CDR3 coding DNA: TGTGCCAGCAGCTCGCTAGCGGGGGAGAGCTACAATGAGCAGTTCTTC. Full variable domain (outside the CDR3, taken from reference TRBV5-6 and TRBJ2-1): DAGVTQSPTHLIKTRGQQVTLRCSPKSGHDTVSWYQQALGQGPQFIFQYYEEEERQRGNFPDRFSGHQFPNYSSELNVNALLLGDSALYLCASSSLAGESYNEQFFGPGTRLTVL.

The rearrangement links TRBV28 to TRBJ1-1, with 9 positions matching TRBD1. Germline CDR1 MDHEN, CDR2 SYDVKM. The V and J ends lost 5 bases and 5 bases, in that order; junction bases with no gene match: 6. The CDR3 length is 14 residues. The CDR3 loop is CASSGDRVGTEAFF. CDR3 in DNA: TGTGCCAGCAGTGGGGACAGGGTCGGGACTGAAGCTTTCTTT.

This chain joins TRBV21-1 and TRBJ2-5; the table's D gene call, TRBD2, was not cross checked with the DNA. TRBV21-1 is reported as a pseudogene. CDR3 length equals 16 residues. CDR3 loop: CASSKSPAGGGETQYF. The CDR3 DNA reads as TGTGCCAGCAGCAAATCCCCGGCGGGAGGGGGGGAGACCCAGTACTTC.

V gene TRBV7-9 combines with J gene TRBJ2-3, with 7 bases that match TRBD2. This CDR3 contains 16 residues. V dropped 0 bases and J dropped 1; count of bases not matched to a gene: 4. The germline V gene encodes CDR1 SEHNR and CDR2 FQNEAQ (reference sequence). The CDR3 loop is CASSLATSEGTDTQYF. As DNA, the CDR3 is TGTGCCAGCAGCTTAGCAACTAGCGAGGGCACAGATACGCAGTATTTT.

The V and J genes are TRBV3-1 (or the pseudogene TRBV3-2) and TRBJ2-5; D not certain. The CDR3 has 14 residues. CDR1 LGHDT and CDR2 YNNKEL come from the germline V gene (reference sequence). The V gene lost 2 bases and the J gene lost 1 base, with 8 bases spanning the gap. CDR3: CASSQWRPQETQYF. CDR3 coding DNA: TGTGCCAGCAGCCAATGGCGGCCCCAAGAGACCCAGTACTTC.

In DNA form, the CDR3 reads TGTGCCAGCAGTTTAACAGGGCGTGGACACAATGAGCAGTTCTTC. This translates into CASSLTGRGHNEQFF. This chain links TRBV28 with TRBJ2-1; weak D call: TRBD1 (6 bases). Germline V lookup: CDR1 MDHEN, CDR2 SYDVKM. The germline V and J ends were trimmed by 2 bases and 5 bases, with 13 bases remaining between them. This CDR3 comprises 15 residues.

This clone has a single count. V is TRBV28 and J is TRBJ1-1, with D possibly matching TRBD1 (6 bases). Looked up from germline, CDR1 is MDHEN and CDR2 is SYDVKM. V was cut by 3 bases and J by 8 bases, with 19 bases left in between. The CDR3 sequence is 15 residues long. DNA for the CDR3: TGTGCCAGCAGTTTTGGTATGAGGGGGACCGCAGAAGCTTTCTTT. It codes for CASSFGMRGTAEAFF.